Sequencing of this T cell receptor (beta chain) was carried out in a study of T-cell memory formation after mild COVID-19. Germline lookup yields CDR1 SQVTM and CDR2 ANQGSEA. Trimming removed 5 bases from V and 5 bases from J; junction bases left unmatched: 4. CDR3 length: 14 residues. General observations from the study: Later expanders leaned CD4+, whereas clones that contracted between day 15 and 85 were balanced CD4/CD8. Cross-reactive memory appears to have joined, as suggested by some responding clones showing up in pre-infection memory. Contracting CD4+ clones sat mainly in CM and EM; CD8+ in EMRA.

Using its own MiXCR run on the 5' RACE reads, TCRdb lists one record per CDR3 protein. This sample has approximately 240,000 distinct CDR3 sequences, with roughly 17% found just once. This clonotype was picked up a small number of times. What it binds is unknown. The chain carries TRBV29-1 and TRBJ1-4; TRBD1 matches at 11 bases. This TCR came from a man aged 18 to 30 who had mild COVID-19 (a few samples of this study predate the infection). Cell type and time point are not known. Sequences were obtained from PBMCs or a T cell subset sorted from them (not recorded which). The CDR3 region is CSVSGQGANEKLFF. For the CDR3, the DNA is TGCAGCGTTTCCGGACAGGGGGCAAATGAAAAACTGTTTTTT.